Following are 13 T cell receptor beta chains from one sample sequenced in a study of CXCR3-negative and CXCR3-positive naive CD8 T cells. The study's findings and limits: CXCR3-positive naive cells carried more hydrophobic TRB CDR3s than CXCR3-negative ones.

For these receptors, no antigen is known. UMI-labeled TRB cDNA libraries were prepared by 5' RACE. TCRdb reanalyzed the 5' RACE reads, giving one entry per CDR3 protein sequence and no DNA. This repertoire includes 150,000 or so distinct CDR3 sequences. What was sequenced was naive CXCR3+ CD8+ T cells from blood. Subset defined: CD45RO-CCR7+CD27+CD95- naive CD8+ T cells expressing CXCR3 (TNR3+). The receptors derive from a human donor in good health. Some clones in this sample may be carry-over from other donors' samples.

The genes are TRBV6-5 and TRBJ2-5; TCRdb proposes TRBD2, but this gene call is untestable without DNA. The V gene's germline CDR1 is MNHEY and CDR2 SVGAGI. The CDR3 is made up of 13 amino acids. CDR3 protein: CASAFRAGLAQYF.

The V and J genes are TRBV11-2 and TRBJ2-4; TCRdb reports TRBD2, a call that lacks DNA to check it against. CDR1 is SGHAT, CDR2 FQNNGV, per germline. The CDR3 extends over 18 amino acids. The CDR3 protein is CASIDSRSGRASVNIQYF.

V usage is TRBV4-3 and J usage is TRBJ2-7; TCRdb proposes TRBD2, but this gene call is untestable without DNA. CDR1 LGHNA and CDR2 YSLEER come from the germline V gene. This CDR3 comprises 15 residues. CDR3 sequence reads: CASGRFGGASNEQYF.

This chain joins TRBV20-1 and TRBJ1-1; TCRdb returns TRBD1, unconfirmable since there is no DNA. The CDR3 has 14 amino acids. Germline loops: CDR1 DFQATT, CDR2 SNEGSKA (reference sequence). The CDR3 is CSAPREGRNTEAFF.

This rearrangement joins TRBV4-3 to TRBJ2-1. The CDR3 length is 16 residues. Germline loops: CDR1 LGHNA, CDR2 YSLEER. The CDR3 reads CASSQDTYLSYNEQFF.

CDR3 sequence reads: CSARDTTSYEQYF. The chain links TRBV20-1 to TRBJ2-7. Germline lookup yields CDR1 DFQATT and CDR2 SNEGSKA (reference sequence). The CDR3 totals 13 residues.

The V gene is TRBV30, the J gene TRBJ1-5. CDR3 length: 13 amino acids. CDR1 is GTSNPN and CDR2 is SVGIG in the germline V gene (reference sequence). This CDR3 reads CAWSANSNQPQHF.

The V gene is TRBV6-9, the J gene TRBJ1-5. The CDR3 runs 13 residues. Germline CDR1 reads MNHGY; CDR2 reads SVAAGI. The CDR3 loop reads CASSYLAGQPQHF.

The gene calls are TRBV15 and TRBJ2-7; TCRdb selects TRBD1, and the lack of DNA leaves this call unchecked. Per the germline V gene, CDR1 is LNHNV and CDR2 is YYDKDF (reference sequence). The CDR3 sequence is 15 residues long. CDR3 region: CATSPRLDAQMSQYF. Full variable domain (rest looked up from reference TRBV15 and TRBJ2-7): DAMVIQNPRYQVTQFGKPVTLSCSQTLNHNVMYWYQQKSSQAPKLLFHYYDKDFNNEADTPDNFQSRRPNTSFCFLDIRSPGLGDTAMYLCATSPRLDAQMSQYFGPGTRLTVT.

The CDR3 spells CASSPPGGGGQFF. The rearrangement joins TRBV12-3 or TRBV12-4 to TRBJ2-1; without DNA, the TCRdb call of TRBD1 cannot be checked. The CDR3 length is 13 residues.

The chain carries TRBV27 and TRBJ1-6; TCRdb indicates TRBD1, and absent DNA this call remains unverified. Germline CDR1 and CDR2: MNHEY and SMNVEV (reference sequence). The CDR3 has 16 residues. CDR3 region: CASSLLPGAYNSPLHF.

This chain uses TRBV27 with TRBJ1-2. This CDR3 contains 19 residues. CDR1 and CDR2 (germline): MNHEY, SMNVEV (reference sequence). CDR3 region: CASSLSGGTVAHGDYGYTF.

This chain uses TRBV11-2 with TRBJ2-1; TCRdb indicates TRBD2, and absent DNA this call remains unverified. The CDR3 runs 18 residues. From germline, CDR1 is SGHAT and CDR2 FQNNGV. CDR3 sequence reads: CASSLGFSGRASYNEQFF.